The 30 T cell receptor beta chains listed next were all sequenced from one sample in a study of blood T cell repertoires in COVID-19. Some clones are missing from TCRdb's copy, which holds only in-frame ones; the method was immunoSEQ multiplex PCR. The repertoire holds 200,000 to 250,000 clones, around 84% seen once, with around 10% in the top ten. The material sequenced was peripheral blood. The receptors come from a man aged 50 to 60 with COVID-19, enrolled during active disease.

The chain carries TRBV7-9 and TRBJ1-1, with D maybe TRBD1 (6 bases). This CDR3 has 11 residues. Germline-derived CDR1 and CDR2 are SEHNR and FQNEAQ (reference sequence). V shed 5 bases and J shed 8 bases, with 9 bases lying between them. The CDR3 here is CASSQGHEAFF. CDR3 in DNA: TGTGCCAGCAGCCAGGGACACGAAGCTTTCTTT.

In its sample, this clone was seen a few times. The V call is TRBV12-3 or TRBV12-4, the J call TRBJ2-1; 10 nucleotides agree with TRBD2. After removal of 5 bases from V and 8 bases from J, the junction contained 3 bases not matched to a gene. The CDR3 spans 13 residues. The CDR3 DNA reads as TGTGCCAGCAGTCTCGGGACTAGCGATGAGCAGTTCTTC. Translating it yields CASSLGTSDEQFF.

The gene calls are TRBV9 and TRBJ2-5; TRBD2 agrees at 9 bases. The CDR3 covers 15 residues. V lost 3 bases and J lost 2; bases outside the gene matches: 5. Germline CDR1 and CDR2: SGDLS and YYNGEE. The CDR3 nucleotides are TGTGCCAGCAGCGCAAGACTAGCGGATCAAGAGACCCAGTACTTC. Translated: CASSARLADQETQYF.

V is TRBV7-9 and J is TRBJ1-4, with 9 bases that match TRBD1. The CDR3 spans 13 residues. Germline V gives CDR1 SEHNR, CDR2 FQNEAQ (reference sequence). The J segment lost 11 bases and the V segment lost 5 bases, leaving 6 bases of the junction unmatched. The CDR3: CASSRGTGRKLFF. The CDR3 DNA reads as TGTGCCAGCAGCCGAGGGACAGGGAGGAAACTGTTTTTT.

This chain joins TRBV9 and TRBJ1-3; 11 nucleotides line up with TRBD1. The ends lost 3 bases at V and 4 bases at J; junction bases unmatched: 6. Germline V gene lookup returns CDR1 SGDLS and CDR2 YYNGEE. This CDR3 is 16 amino acids long. For the CDR3, the DNA is TGTGCCAGCAGCGCCGGACAGGGGGCGGTCGGAAACACCATATATTTT. Its protein product is CASSAGQGAVGNTIYF.

V is TRBV28 and J is TRBJ1-1; D is unclear. CDR3 length equals 15 residues. Germline V gives CDR1 MDHEN, CDR2 SYDVKM. The V end was cut by 7 bases, the J end by 0 bases, with 15 bases between. The CDR3 loop reads CASKEDSTMNTEAFF. The CDR3 DNA sequence: TGTGCCAGCAAGGAGGACTCTACCATGAACACTGAAGCTTTCTTT.

The rearrangement uses TRBV28 and TRBJ2-5, with 7 bases lining up with TRBD1. CDR3 size: 13 residues. V shed 6 bases, J shed 5 bases, and the junction held 6 bases outside the gene matches. Germline V lookup: CDR1 MDHEN, CDR2 SYDVKM. The CDR3 protein is CASRFTGVETQYF. CDR3 DNA sequence: TGTGCCAGCAGATTTACAGGGGTTGAGACCCAGTACTTC.

The V and J genes are TRBV6-6 and TRBJ1-2; 7 positions agree with TRBD1. Germline V gene data show CDR1 as MNHNY and CDR2 as SVGAGI (reference sequence). The CDR3 sequence is 16 residues long. The V segment lost 5 bases and the J segment 4 bases; nucleotides outside the gene matches: 13. The CDR3 DNA follows: TGTGCCAGCAGTAACGGACAGGTGCTAAGAACCTATGGCTACACCTTC. The encoded protein is CASSNGQVLRTYGYTF.

The chain recombines TRBV27 with TRBJ2-1; D gene ambiguous. The germline V and J ends were trimmed by 4 bases and 4 bases, with 17 bases remaining between them. Germline values: CDR1 MNHEY, CDR2 SMNVEV (reference sequence). This CDR3 is 16 amino acids long. The CDR3 DNA reads as TGTGCCAGCAGTTCGGCCCAAGGAGTACCTTACAATGAGCAGTTCTTC. Protein product: CASSSAQGVPYNEQFF.

V and J are TRBV27 and TRBJ2-3, with 7 bases fitting TRBD1. This CDR3 contains 13 residues. Unmatched junction bases numbered 2, after V lost 5 bases and J lost 3 bases. The germline CDR1 and CDR2 sequences are MNHEY and SMNVEV (reference sequence). CDR3 sequence (DNA): TGTGCCAGCAGTCGACAGGGTACAGATACGCAGTATTTT. Protein: CASSRQGTDTQYF.

The J gene is TRBJ1-2, the V gene TRBV3-1 (or the pseudogene TRBV3-2); 9 bases are shared with TRBD1. V dropped 1 base and J dropped 3; count of bases not matched to a gene: 3. This CDR3 is 15 amino acids long. Looked up from germline, CDR1 is LGHDT and CDR2 is YNNKEL (reference sequence). CDR3 amino acids: CASSQARQGDYGYTF. CDR3 nucleotide sequence: TGTGCCAGCAGCCAAGCTAGACAGGGGGACTATGGCTACACCTTC.

This chain links TRBV2 with TRBJ1-1; 7 bases fit TRBD1. With 5 bases clipped from V and 2 bases from J, the junction kept 11 bases outside the gene matches. Germline assignment: CDR1 SNHLY and CDR2 FYNNEI. The length of the CDR3 is 16 residues. The chain's CDR3 is CASSLTGTEYNTEAFF. In nucleotides, the CDR3 is TGTGCCAGCAGTCTTACCGGGACAGAATACAACACTGAAGCTTTCTTT.

The rearrangement uses TRBV11-2 and TRBJ2-5; 13 nucleotides align to TRBD2. The CDR3 is 16 amino acids. After removal of 1 base from V and 1 base from J, the junction contained 0 bases not matched to a gene. Germline V lookup: CDR1 SGHAT, CDR2 FQNNGV. CDR3 sequence (DNA): TGTGCCAGCAGCTTAGGGACTAGCGGGAGCCAAGAGACCCAGTACTTC. This translates into CASSLGTSGSQETQYF.

The chain employs TRBV6-5 and TRBJ2-7; TRBD1 aligns across 8 bases. Looked up from germline, CDR1 is MNHEY and CDR2 is SVGAGI. The length of the CDR3 is 15 residues. After removal of 5 bases from V and 0 bases from J, the junction contained 6 bases not matched to a gene. As DNA, the CDR3 is TGTGCCAGCAGTAGGACAGGGATCTCCTCCTACGAGCAGTACTTC. Protein: CASSRTGISSYEQYF.

The chain combines TRBV10-2 with TRBJ2-2; 10 bases align to TRBD2. With V trimmed by 2 bases and J by 0 bases, 6 bases remained unmatched. The CDR3 totals 18 residues. The germline gives CDR1 WSHSY, CDR2 SAAADI. DNA for the CDR3: TGCGCCAGCAGTGAGCTAGCGGGGGTGTACGCGAACACCGGGGAGCTGTTTTTT. Translation: CASSELAGVYANTGELFF.

The chain recombines TRBV19 with TRBJ1-5, with 7 bases fitting TRBD1. The CDR3 covers 14 residues. The germline V gene has CDR1 LNHDA and CDR2 SQIVND (reference sequence). Germline trimming cut 6 bases from V and 2 bases from J; bases unmatched to any gene: 4. DNA for the CDR3: TGTGCCAGTAGAATAACAGGGGGCAATCAGCCCCAGCATTTT. Protein sequence: CASRITGGNQPQHF.

V gene TRBV9 combines with J gene TRBJ2-1, with TRBD2 as a possible D gene (5 bases). The germline gives CDR1 SGDLS, CDR2 YYNGEE. There are 17 residues in the CDR3. V lost 0 bases and J 0 bases, leaving 13 bases between the germline ends. As DNA, the CDR3 is TGTGCCAGCAGCGTAGAAAGGACTGCCTTCTCCTACAATGAGCAGTTCTTC. Its protein product is CASSVERTAFSYNEQFF.

The gene calls are TRBV9 and TRBJ1-3; 7 nucleotides line up with TRBD1. Trimming cost V 4 bases and J 0 bases; bases outside gene matches: 10. Germline V gene data show CDR1 as SGDLS and CDR2 as YYNGEE. This CDR3 spans 17 amino acids. This chain's CDR3 is CASSPPRTGSSGNTIYF. CDR3 nucleotide sequence: TGTGCCAGCAGCCCTCCCAGGACAGGCAGCTCTGGAAACACCATATATTTT.

J is TRBJ2-3 and V is TRBV9, with 7 bases that match TRBD2. V lost 2 bases to trimming and J lost 0 bases; unmatched junction nucleotides: 0. Germline lookup yields CDR1 SGDLS and CDR2 YYNGEE. The CDR3 sequence is 14 residues long. The CDR3 spells CASSVSGSTDTQYF. Written as DNA, the CDR3 is TGTGCCAGCAGCGTTAGCGGGAGCACAGATACGCAGTATTTT.

A few counts support this clone. V and J are TRBV5-4 and TRBJ1-1; no definite D call. The length of the CDR3 is 15 residues. Trimming took off 0 bases at V and 6 bases at J, with 15 bases between the two ends. Germline CDR1 is SGHNT and CDR2 is YYREEE (reference sequence). The CDR3 loop reads CASSLVGWYEAEAFF. The CDR3 DNA sequence: TGTGCCAGCAGCTTGGTGGGCTGGTACGAAGCTGAAGCTTTCTTT.

The CDR3 coding sequence is TGTGCCAGCTCACCCGGCGGTGGGGGTGGAGGGACTGAAGCTTTCTTT. The encoded protein is CASSPGGGGGGTEAFF. The chain is built from TRBV18 and TRBJ1-1, with a possible D match to TRBD1 (5 bases). V lost 3 bases and J lost 5, with 19 bases in between. Germline values: CDR1 KGHSH, CDR2 LQKENI. CDR3 size: 16 residues.

V usage is TRBV6-2 or TRBV6-3 and J usage is TRBJ1-1, with TRBD1 as a possible D gene (6 bases). V lost 5 bases and J 1 base, leaving 8 bases between the germline ends. This CDR3 comprises 13 residues. The germline gives CDR1 MNHEY, CDR2 SVGEGT. CDR3 in amino acids: CASSKTGNTEAFF. DNA for the CDR3: TGTGCCAGCAGTAAGACAGGGAACACTGAAGCTTTCTTT.

J is TRBJ2-7 and V is TRBV15, with 7 bases identical to TRBD2. The junction had 6 bases not matched to a gene; V was cut back by 1 base and J by 3 bases. The CDR3 is made up of 15 amino acids. CDR1 is LNHNV and CDR2 is YYDKDF in the germline V gene (reference sequence). CDR3 in amino acids: CATSRASGQIYEQYF. Here the CDR3 DNA reads TGTGCCACCAGCAGAGCTAGCGGCCAAATCTACGAGCAGTACTTC.

The chain carries TRBV7-9 and TRBJ2-2; weak D call: TRBD2 (5 bases). This CDR3 has 16 amino acids. The germline V and J ends were trimmed by 2 bases and 4 bases, with 14 bases remaining between them. CDR1 is SEHNR, CDR2 FQNEAQ, per germline (reference sequence). CDR3 amino acids: CASSLSAVASTGELFF. The DNA of the CDR3 is TGTGCCAGCAGCTTAAGTGCGGTAGCGAGCACCGGGGAGCTGTTTTTT.

The chain employs TRBV5-1 and TRBJ2-1; 7 bases map to TRBD2. V trimming: 3 bases; J trimming: 7 bases; junction bases outside the gene matches: 10. CDR3 size: 15 residues. Per germline, CDR1 SGHRS and CDR2 YFSETQ. In nucleotides, the CDR3 is TGCGCCAGCAGCTCCGGCGCGGGAGTCTCGAATGAGCAGTTCTTC. It encodes CASSSGAGVSNEQFF.

V usage is TRBV25-1 and J usage is TRBJ2-3; D not resolved. Germline-derived CDR1 and CDR2 are MGHDK and SYGVNS. V shed 3 bases and J shed 1 base, with 8 bases lying between them. The length of the CDR3 is 14 residues. In DNA form, the CDR3 reads TGTGCCAGCAGTGACGCCGCAGGCACAGATACGCAGTATTTT. This gives the protein CASSDAAGTDTQYF.

The V and J genes are TRBV9 and TRBJ1-6; 7 nucleotides line up with TRBD1. The trim removed 3 bases at V and 5 bases at J, leaving 8 bases unmatched. Germline loops: CDR1 SGDLS, CDR2 YYNGEE. CDR3 length: 16 residues. CDR3 nucleotide sequence: TGTGCCAGCAGCGCCCGGGACAGCCCTAATAATTCACCCCTCCACTTT. This codes for CASSARDSPNNSPLHF.

The gene calls are TRBV5-8 and TRBJ1-5, with TRBD1 as a possible D gene (6 bases). Trimming removed 4 bases from V and 9 bases from J, with 23 bases in between. The length of the CDR3 is 16 residues. In germline, CDR1 is SGHTS, CDR2 YDEGEE. CDR3 bases: TGTGCCAGCAGCGGCGTGGGACACCCGGCTATATCGCCCCAGCATTTT. It yields the protein CASSGVGHPAISPQHF.

The chain couples TRBV29-1 to TRBJ1-2; a possible D gene is TRBD1 (6 bases). V lost 6 bases to trimming and J lost 3 bases, with 20 bases between them. Germline V gene data show CDR1 as SQVTM and CDR2 as ANQGSEA. The CDR3 is made up of 15 amino acids. CDR3 sequence: CSVGGGDGFDYGYTF. In DNA, the CDR3 is TGCAGCGTCGGAGGGGGGGATGGGTTCGACTATGGCTACACCTTC. Using reference TRBV29-1 and TRBJ1-2 for the parts outside the CDR3, the full variable domain is SAVISQKPSRDICQRGTSLTIQCQVDSQVTMMFWYRQQPGQSLTLIATANQGSEATYESGFVIDKFPISRPNLTFSTLTVSNMSPEDSSIYLCSVGGGDGFDYGYTFGSGTRLTVV.

The V call is TRBV5-4, the J call TRBJ1-6, with D possibly matching TRBD1 (6 bases). The CDR3 totals 14 residues. Looked up from germline, CDR1 is SGHNT and CDR2 is YYREEE (reference sequence). V lost 0 bases, J lost 7 bases, and 8 bases lay in between. The CDR3 coding sequence is TGTGCCAGCAGCTTGGGTGGGGGCAATTCACCCCTCCACTTT. It codes for CASSLGGGNSPLHF.